The present TCR beta chain was sequenced within a study of post-analysis software for immune sequencing data. Study results and caveats: People with multiple sclerosis had a significantly lower normalized Chao1 diversity than controls did. Same-batch samples co-clustered strongly by F measure.

On this clonotype: Its cognate antigen is unknown.

Unique molecular identifiers featured in each of the TCR beta cDNA libraries. TCRdb passed the PCR reads through MiXCR, listing each CDR3 protein once. The table shows approximately 440,000 distinct CDR3 sequences, with around 40% occurring only once. This clonotype was sampled from a girl between 10 and 17 years old with multiple sclerosis. Specimen: blood.

The CDR3 here is CSAPDNDPYEQYF. The CDR3 nucleotides read TGCAGTGCTCCCGACAACGATCCCTACGAGCAGTACTTC. J is TRBJ2-4 and V is TRBV20-1; D unresolved. Near its end, the DNA agrees better with TRBJ2-7, so the J call may be wrong. Germline CDR1 and CDR2: DFQATT and SNEGSKA (reference sequence). This CDR3 comprises 13 residues.